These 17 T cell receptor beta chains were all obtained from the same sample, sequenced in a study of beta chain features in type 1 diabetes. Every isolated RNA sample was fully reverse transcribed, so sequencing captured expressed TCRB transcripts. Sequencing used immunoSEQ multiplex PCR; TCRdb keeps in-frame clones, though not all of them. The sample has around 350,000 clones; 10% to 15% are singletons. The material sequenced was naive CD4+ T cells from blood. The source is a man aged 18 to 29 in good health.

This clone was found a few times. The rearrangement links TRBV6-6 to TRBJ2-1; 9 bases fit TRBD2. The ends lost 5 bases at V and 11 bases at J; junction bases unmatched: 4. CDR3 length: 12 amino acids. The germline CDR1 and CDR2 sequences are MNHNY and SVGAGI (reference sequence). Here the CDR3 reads CASSTTSGKQFF. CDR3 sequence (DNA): TGTGCCAGCAGTACGACTAGCGGCAAGCAGTTCTTC.

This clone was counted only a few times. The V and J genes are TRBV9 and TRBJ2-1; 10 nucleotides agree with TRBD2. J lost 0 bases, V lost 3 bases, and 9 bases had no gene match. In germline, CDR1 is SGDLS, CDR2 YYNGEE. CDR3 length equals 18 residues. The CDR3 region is CASSAPSSGGSSYNEQFF. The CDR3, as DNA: TGTGCCAGCAGCGCCCCCAGTAGCGGGGGGAGCTCCTACAATGAGCAGTTCTTC.

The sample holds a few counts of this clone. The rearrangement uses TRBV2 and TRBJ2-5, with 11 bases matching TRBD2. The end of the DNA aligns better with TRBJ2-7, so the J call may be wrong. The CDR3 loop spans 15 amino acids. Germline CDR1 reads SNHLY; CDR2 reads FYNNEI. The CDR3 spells CASTHRTSGLDEQYF. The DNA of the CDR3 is TGTGCCAGCACCCACCGGACTAGCGGGTTAGACGAGCAGTACTTC.

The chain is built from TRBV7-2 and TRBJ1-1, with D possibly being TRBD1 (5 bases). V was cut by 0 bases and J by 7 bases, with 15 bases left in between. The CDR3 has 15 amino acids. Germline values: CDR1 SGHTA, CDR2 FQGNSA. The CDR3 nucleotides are TGTGCCAGCAGCTTAGCGCGGGGGAAGGGGATTGAAGCTTTCTTT. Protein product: CASSLARGKGIEAFF.

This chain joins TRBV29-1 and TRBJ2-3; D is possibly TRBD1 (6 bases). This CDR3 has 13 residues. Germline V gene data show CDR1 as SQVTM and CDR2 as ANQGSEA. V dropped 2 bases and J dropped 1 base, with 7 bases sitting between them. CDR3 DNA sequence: TGCAGCGTTGAAAGGACAGGCACAGATACGCAGTATTTT. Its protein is CSVERTGTDTQYF.

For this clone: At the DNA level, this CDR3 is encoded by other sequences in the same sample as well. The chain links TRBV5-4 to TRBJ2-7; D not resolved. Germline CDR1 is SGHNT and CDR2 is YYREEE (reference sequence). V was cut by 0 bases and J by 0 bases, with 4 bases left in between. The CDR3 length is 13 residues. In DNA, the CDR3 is TGTGCCAGCAGCTTGGCCGGCTCCTACGAGCAGTACTTC. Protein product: CASSLAGSYEQYF.

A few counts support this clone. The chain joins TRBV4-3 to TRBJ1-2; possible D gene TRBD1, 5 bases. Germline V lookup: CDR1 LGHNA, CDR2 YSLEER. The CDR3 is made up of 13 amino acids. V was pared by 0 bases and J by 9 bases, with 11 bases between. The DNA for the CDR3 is TGCGCCAGCAGCCAAGACCGGGGGGATAGCTACACCTTC. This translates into CASSQDRGDSYTF.

CDR3 region: CASSLTGSGSGTQYF. DNA of the CDR3: TGTGCCAGCAGCCTGACAGGGTCCGGATCGGGGACCCAGTACTTC. This sequence joins TRBV5-4 and TRBJ2-5, with 7 bases identical to TRBD1. The J segment lost 7 bases and the V segment lost 4 bases, leaving 13 bases of the junction unmatched. The CDR3 has 15 residues. Germline V gives CDR1 SGHNT, CDR2 YYREEE (reference sequence).

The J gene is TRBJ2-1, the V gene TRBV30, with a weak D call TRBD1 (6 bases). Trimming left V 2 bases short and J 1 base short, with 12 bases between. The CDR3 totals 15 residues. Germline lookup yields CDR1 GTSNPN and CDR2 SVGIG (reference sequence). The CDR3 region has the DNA TGTGCCTGGAGTCAGGGTAGGGGGTCCTACAATGAGCAGTTCTTC. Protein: CAWSQGRGSYNEQFF.

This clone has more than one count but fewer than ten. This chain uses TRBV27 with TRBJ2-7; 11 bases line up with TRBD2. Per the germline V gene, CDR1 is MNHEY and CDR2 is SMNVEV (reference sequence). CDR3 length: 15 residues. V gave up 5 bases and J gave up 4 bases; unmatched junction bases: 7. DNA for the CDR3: TGTGCCAGCAGTCCAAGGACTAGCGGGCTATACGAGCAGTACTTC. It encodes CASSPRTSGLYEQYF.

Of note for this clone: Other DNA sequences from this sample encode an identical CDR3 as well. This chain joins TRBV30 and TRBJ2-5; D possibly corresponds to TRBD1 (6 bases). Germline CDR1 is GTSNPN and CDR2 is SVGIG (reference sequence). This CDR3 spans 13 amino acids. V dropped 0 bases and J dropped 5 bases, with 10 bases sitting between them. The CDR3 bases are TGTGCCTGGAGTGTCGCAGGGGCCGAGACCCAGTACTTC. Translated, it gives CAWSVAGAETQYF.

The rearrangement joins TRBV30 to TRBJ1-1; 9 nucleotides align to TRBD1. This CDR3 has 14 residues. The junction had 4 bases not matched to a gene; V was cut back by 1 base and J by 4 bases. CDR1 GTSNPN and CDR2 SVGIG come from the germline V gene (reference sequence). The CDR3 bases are TGTGCCTGGAGTGGACAGGGGGGTCTCACTGAAGCTTTCTTT. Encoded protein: CAWSGQGGLTEAFF. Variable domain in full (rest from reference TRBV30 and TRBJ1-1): SQTIHQWPATLVQPVGSPLSLECTVEGTSNPNLYWYRQAAGRGLQLLFYSVGIGQISSEVPQNLSASRPQDRQFILSSKKLLLSDSGFYLCAWSGQGGLTEAFFGQGTRLTVV.

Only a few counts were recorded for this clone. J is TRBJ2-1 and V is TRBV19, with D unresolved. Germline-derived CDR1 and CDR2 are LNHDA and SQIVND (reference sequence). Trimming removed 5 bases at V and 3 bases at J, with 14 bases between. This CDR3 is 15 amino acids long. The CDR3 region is CASSSTGQLYNEQFF. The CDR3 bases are TGTGCCAGTAGTTCTACGGGTCAGCTCTACAATGAGCAGTTCTTC.

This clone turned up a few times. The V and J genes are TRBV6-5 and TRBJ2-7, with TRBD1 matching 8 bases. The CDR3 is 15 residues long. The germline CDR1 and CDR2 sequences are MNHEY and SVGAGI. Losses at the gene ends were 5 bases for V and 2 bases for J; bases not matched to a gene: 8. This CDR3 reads CASSRDLDRAYEQYF. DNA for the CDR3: TGTGCCAGCAGTCGCGACCTGGACAGGGCCTACGAGCAGTACTTC.

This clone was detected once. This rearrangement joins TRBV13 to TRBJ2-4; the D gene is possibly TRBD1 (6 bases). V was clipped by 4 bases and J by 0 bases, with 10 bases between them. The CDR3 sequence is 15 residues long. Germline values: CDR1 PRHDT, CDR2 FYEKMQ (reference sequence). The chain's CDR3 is CASSSYREAKNIQYF. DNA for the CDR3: TGTGCCAGCAGCTCGTACAGGGAAGCCAAAAACATTCAGTACTTC.

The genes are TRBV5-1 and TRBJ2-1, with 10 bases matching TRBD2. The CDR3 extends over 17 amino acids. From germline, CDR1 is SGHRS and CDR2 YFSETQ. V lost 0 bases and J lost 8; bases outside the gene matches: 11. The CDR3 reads CASSLAISGRAADEQFF. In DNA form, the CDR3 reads TGCGCCAGCAGCTTGGCAATCAGCGGGAGGGCGGCGGATGAGCAGTTCTTC.

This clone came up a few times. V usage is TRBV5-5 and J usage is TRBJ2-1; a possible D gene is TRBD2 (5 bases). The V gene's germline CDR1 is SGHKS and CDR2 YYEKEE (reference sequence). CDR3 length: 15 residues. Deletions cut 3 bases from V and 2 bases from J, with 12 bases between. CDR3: CASSWAAEPYNEQFF. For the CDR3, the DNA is TGTGCCAGCAGCTGGGCAGCGGAGCCCTACAATGAGCAGTTCTTC.